By sample fraction, the clone carrying this T cell receptor (beta chain) is medium-sized. The sample comes from a study of spatial heterogeneity in lung cancer. Unique molecular identifiers, one per molecule, were present on every TCR cDNA molecule. TCRdb called the 5' RACE reads again in MiXCR, with one record for every CDR3 protein. The sample has approximately 1,300 distinct CDR3 sequences; around 6.3% are singletons. Time point defined: sample taken at primary tumor resection. Untreated early-stage non-small cell lung cancer patients, 55 to 85 in total, were the donors. Material for sequencing was whole RNA from tumor, nontumor lung or frozen PBMC, left unsorted. V lost 11 bases, J lost 13 bases, and 20 bases stayed unmatched. This CDR3 contains 14 residues. Germline loops: CDR1 MNHNS, CDR2 SASEGT.

The chain recombines TRBV6-1 with TRBJ2-7; the match to TRBD2 covers 10 bases. This specimen was normal lung tissue next to the tumor, taken at surgery. The sequence was collected from a male donor with early-stage non-small cell lung cancer. CDR3 sequence reads: CAGSARGLAEPQYF. CDR3 nucleotide sequence: TGTGCCGGGTCAGCCCGTGGACTAGCGGAGCCCCAATACTTC.